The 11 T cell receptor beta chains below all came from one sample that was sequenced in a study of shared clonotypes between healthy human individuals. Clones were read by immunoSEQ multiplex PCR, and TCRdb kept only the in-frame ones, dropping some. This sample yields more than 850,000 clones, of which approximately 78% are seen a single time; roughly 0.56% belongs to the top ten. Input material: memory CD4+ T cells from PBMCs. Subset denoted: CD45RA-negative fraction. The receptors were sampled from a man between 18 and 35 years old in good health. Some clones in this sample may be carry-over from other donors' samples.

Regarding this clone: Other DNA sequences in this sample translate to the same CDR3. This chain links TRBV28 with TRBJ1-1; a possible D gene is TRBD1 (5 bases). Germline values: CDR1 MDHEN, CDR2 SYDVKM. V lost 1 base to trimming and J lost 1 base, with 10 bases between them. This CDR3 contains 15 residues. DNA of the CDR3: TGTGCCAGCAGTTTATTCGGGGCTTCGAACACTGAAGCTTTCTTT. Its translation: CASSLFGASNTEAFF.

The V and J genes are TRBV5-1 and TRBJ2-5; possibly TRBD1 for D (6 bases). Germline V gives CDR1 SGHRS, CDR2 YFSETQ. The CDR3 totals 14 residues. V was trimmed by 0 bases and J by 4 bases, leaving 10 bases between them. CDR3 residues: CASSLVSGAETQYF. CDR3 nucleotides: TGCGCCAGCAGCTTGGTTTCAGGGGCAGAGACCCAGTACTTC.

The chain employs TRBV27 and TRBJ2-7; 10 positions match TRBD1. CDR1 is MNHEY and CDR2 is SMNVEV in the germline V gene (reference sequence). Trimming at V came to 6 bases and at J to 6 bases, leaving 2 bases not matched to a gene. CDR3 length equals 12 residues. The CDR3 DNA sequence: TGTGCCAGCAGGACAGGGGGCTTCGAGCAGTACTTC. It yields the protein CASRTGGFEQYF.

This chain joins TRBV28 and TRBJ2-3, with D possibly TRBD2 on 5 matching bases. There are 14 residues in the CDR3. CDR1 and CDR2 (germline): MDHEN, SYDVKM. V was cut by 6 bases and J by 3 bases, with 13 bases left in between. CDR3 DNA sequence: TGTGCCAGCAGGTCGGGGAGAGGGACAGATACGCAGTATTTT. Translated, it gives CASRSGRGTDTQYF. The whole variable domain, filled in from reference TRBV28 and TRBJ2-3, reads DVKVTQSSRYLVKRTGEKVFLECVQDMDHENMFWYRQDPGLGLRLIYFSYDVKMKEKGDIPEGYSVSREKKERFSLILESASTNQTSMYLCASRSGRGTDTQYFGPGTRLTVL.

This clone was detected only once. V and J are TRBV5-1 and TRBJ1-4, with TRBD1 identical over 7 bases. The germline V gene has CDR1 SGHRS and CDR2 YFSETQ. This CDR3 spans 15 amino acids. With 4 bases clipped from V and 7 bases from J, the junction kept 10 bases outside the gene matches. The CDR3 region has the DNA TGCGCCAGCAGCCCGGGACAGCCTGCCGGTGAAAAACTGTTTTTT. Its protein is CASSPGQPAGEKLFF.

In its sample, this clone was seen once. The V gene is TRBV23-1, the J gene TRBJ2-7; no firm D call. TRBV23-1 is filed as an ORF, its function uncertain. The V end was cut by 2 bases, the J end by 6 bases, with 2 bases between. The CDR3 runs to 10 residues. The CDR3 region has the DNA TGCGCCAGCAGTCAACGCGAGCAGTACTTC. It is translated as CASSQREQYF.

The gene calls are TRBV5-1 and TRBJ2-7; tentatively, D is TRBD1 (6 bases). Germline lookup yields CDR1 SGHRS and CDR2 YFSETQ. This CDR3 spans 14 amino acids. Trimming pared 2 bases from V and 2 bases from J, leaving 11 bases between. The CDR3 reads CASSLQQGPYEQYF. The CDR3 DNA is TGCGCCAGCAGCTTACAACAGGGTCCCTACGAGCAGTACTTC. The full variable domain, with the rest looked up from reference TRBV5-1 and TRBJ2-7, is KAGVTQTPRYLIKTRGQQVTLSCSPISGHRSVSWYQQTPGQGLQFLFEYFSETQRNKGNFPGRFSGRQFSNSRSEMNVSTLELGDSALYLCASSLQQGPYEQYFGPGTRLTVT.

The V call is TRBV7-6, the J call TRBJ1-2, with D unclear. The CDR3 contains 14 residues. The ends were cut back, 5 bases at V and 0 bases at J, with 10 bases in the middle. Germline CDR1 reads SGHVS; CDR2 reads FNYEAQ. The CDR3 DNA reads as TGTGCCAGCAGCAGACTGGGTCCTAACTATGGCTACACCTTC. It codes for CASSRLGPNYGYTF.

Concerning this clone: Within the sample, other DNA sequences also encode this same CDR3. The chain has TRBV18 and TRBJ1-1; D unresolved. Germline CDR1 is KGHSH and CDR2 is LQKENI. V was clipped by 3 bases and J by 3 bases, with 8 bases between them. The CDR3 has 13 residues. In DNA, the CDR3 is TGTGCCAGCTCACCTAACCGGGACACTGAAGCTTTCTTT. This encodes CASSPNRDTEAFF.

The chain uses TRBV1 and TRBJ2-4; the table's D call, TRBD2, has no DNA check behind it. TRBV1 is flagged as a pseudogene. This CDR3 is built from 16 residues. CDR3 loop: CTSSRLAGGKENIQYF. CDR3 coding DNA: TGCACCAGCAGCCGACTAGCGGGAGGGAAGGAAAACATTCAGTACTTC.

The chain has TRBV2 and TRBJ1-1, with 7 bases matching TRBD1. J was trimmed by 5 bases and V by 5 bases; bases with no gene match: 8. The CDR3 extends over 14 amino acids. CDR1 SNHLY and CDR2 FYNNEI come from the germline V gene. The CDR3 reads CASSHKTGTTEAFF. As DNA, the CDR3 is TGTGCCAGCAGTCACAAGACAGGGACTACTGAAGCTTTCTTT.